This T cell receptor (beta chain) was recovered during a study of T cells in Graves' hyperthyroidism and ophthalmopathy. Study-wide context: Peripheral blood was secured at the point of initial diagnosis, before any treatment. Findings and caveats of the study: Most clonotypes expanded in thyroid above 0.001 were likewise present in blood.

This clonotype was seen more than once but under ten times. Antigen: not known. This may come from a read error, since a much larger clone is one base off. CDR1 and CDR2 (germline): SNHLY, FYNNEI. The CDR3 covers 15 residues. V shed 6 bases and J 7 bases; nucleotides not matched to a gene: 6. Amplification of TCR beta CDR3 regions was performed using RNA transcripts as template. A set of HTBI primers served as the primers for a first-round RT-PCR of the TCR CDR3. In TCRdb, the multiplex PCR reads were re-called with MiXCR into one record per CDR3 protein. The repertoire holds about 200,000 distinct CDR3 sequences, with 18% as singletons.

Material: blood. The receptor was isolated from a man in his forties with Graves' hyperthyroidism. V and J are TRBV2 and TRBJ2-2; 12 bases line up with TRBD1. CDR3 coding DNA: TGTGCCAGCAGCGCCGGGACAGGGGGCATCGGGGAGCTGTTTTTT. It translates to CASSAGTGGIGELFF.